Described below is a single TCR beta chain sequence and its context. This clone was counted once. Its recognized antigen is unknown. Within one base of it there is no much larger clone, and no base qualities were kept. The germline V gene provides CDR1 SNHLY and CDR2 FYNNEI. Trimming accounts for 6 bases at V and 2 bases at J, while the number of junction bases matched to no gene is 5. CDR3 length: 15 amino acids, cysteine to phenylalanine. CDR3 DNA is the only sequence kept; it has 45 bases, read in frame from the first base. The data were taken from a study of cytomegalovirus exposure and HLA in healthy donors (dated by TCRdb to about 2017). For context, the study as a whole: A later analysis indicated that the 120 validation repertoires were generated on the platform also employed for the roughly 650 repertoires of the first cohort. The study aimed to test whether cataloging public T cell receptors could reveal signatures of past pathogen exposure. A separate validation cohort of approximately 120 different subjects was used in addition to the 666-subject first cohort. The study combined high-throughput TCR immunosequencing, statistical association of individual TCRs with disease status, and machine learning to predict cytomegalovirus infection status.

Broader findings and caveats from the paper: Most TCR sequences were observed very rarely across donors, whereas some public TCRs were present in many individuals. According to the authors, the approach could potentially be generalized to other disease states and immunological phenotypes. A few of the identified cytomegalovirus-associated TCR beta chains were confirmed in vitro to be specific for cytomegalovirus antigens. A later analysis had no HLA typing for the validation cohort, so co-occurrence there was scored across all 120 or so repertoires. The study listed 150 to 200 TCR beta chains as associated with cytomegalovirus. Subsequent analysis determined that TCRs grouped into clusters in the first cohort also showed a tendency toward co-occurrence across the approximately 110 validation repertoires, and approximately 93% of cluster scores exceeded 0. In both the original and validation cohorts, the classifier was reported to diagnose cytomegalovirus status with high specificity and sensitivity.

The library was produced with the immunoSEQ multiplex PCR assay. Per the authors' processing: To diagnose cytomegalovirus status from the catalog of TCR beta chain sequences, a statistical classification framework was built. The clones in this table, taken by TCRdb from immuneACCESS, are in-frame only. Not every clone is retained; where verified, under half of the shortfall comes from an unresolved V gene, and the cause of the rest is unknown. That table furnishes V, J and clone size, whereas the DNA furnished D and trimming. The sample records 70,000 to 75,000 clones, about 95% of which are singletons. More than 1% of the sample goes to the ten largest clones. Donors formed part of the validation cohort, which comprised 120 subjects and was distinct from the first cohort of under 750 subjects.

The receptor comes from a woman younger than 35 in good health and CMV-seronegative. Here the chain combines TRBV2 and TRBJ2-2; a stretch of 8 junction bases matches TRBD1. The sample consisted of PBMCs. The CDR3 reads CASRETGDNTGELFF. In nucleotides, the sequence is TGTGCCAGCAGAGAGACAGGGGATAACACCGGGGAGCTGTTTTTT.